Reported below is one TCR beta chain. Its specific antigen is unknown. The conserved closing phenylalanine or tryptophan is absent in this CDR3, likely reflecting a read error. This entry belongs to a study of beta chain features in type 1 diabetes (dated by TCRdb to the late 2010s). In terms of the full investigation: No differences in mean age, gender distribution, total cell number or subset yield were found between patients and healthy donors. In the study, TCRB repertoires of sorted circulating CD4+ T cell subsets from recently diagnosed type 1 diabetes patients were compared with those of matched healthy donors. Naive and central memory subsets were obtained from all 30 or so donors, but regulatory and stem cell-like memory subsets were isolated from only 8 patients and roughly 8 healthy donors. A total of 107,917,701 sorted cells were examined across all samples, and a strong correlation was observed between cell number per subset and RNA yield. Study-level results and caveats: PCR might favor shorter templates, but patient and control samples were amplified and corrected together, so any skew would affect both groups equally. Patients with type 1 diabetes made fewer insertions and deleted more nucleotides at VDJ recombination sites, implying thymic rearrangement abnormalities. In all four CD4+ subsets, TCRB CDR3 length was moderately but significantly shorter in type 1 diabetes patients. Naive, central memory and regulatory TCRB repertoires appeared to be more alike among patients than among healthy donors. Because small numbers of individuals were included in the HLA sub-analyses, any influence of HLA type on TCRB rearrangement was left unresolved. Because cDNA was sequenced instead of genomic DNA, highly expressing activated cells could be over-represented, though the groups showed no difference in activation or CD3 levels.

A single peripheral blood draw of around 0.11 L on average was collected from each donor into heparinised tubes. A BD FACSAria II and a panel including CD45RO, CCR7, CD25, CD127, CD95 and CD27 were used to sort naive, central memory, regulatory and stem cell-like memory CD4+ T cells. Purity was above 95% for every sorted population. PBMCs were separated immediately by Lymphoprep density gradient centrifugation and were stained directly, without being cultured. So that batch effects would be minimized, each experiment stained and sorted samples in pairs, pairing one healthy donor with one patient. All of the isolated RNA was reverse transcribed with the High Capacity cDNA Reverse Transcription Kit, so expressed TCRB transcripts were sequenced. Deep immunoSEQ sequencing was applied to naive, central memory and regulatory T cell samples, giving an average of roughly 3.3 million total reads per sample. After sorted cells were lysed in RLT buffer, RNA was extracted with DNase-treated RNeasy Micro or Mini kits, with the choice depending on cell number. To prevent cross-contamination, each cell subset was processed individually, whereas patient and healthy donor samples were processed jointly. The immunoSEQ multiplex PCR was used to amplify TCRB sequences from cDNA, yielding 87-bp fragments that span the CDR3 region. Sequencing of the amplicons was done on the Illumina HiSeq platform. The original methods were these. Synthetic template baselines were used to correct PCR bias computationally, reads within Hamming distance 2 were collapsed, and singletons that could not be merged were discarded. Reads were aligned against IMGT so that V, D and J genes, CDR3 length and insertions or deletions at six rearrangement sites could be assigned. Clonotype counts were normalized to sorted cell number within each subset before computing true diversity and Gini coefficients with the tcR R package. The overlap coefficient, calculated on TCRB nucleotide sequences, was used to measure repertoire sharing. This is the immuneACCESS table as TCRdb keeps it, with only in-frame sequences that have V and J called. A part of the clones is gone; compared with another copy, unresolved V genes explain less than half, and the rest is unexplained. From that table come the V and J calls and clone size; the DNA was used to work out D and trimming. This sample has hundreds of thousands of clones in its table, and around 15% of those were observed once. The top ten clones comprise about 6.7% of the sample.

Based on the germline V gene, the CDR1 and CDR2 sequences are SGHAT and FQNNGV. The CDR3 extends over 14 residues, inclusive of both ends. Only CDR3 DNA remains: 42 bases, in frame from the first base. V is shortened by 3 bases, J by 0 bases, and the region joining them spans 6 bases. Recombination linked TRBV11-2 to TRBJ2-4, with the D gene call left open. Specimen: central memory CD4+ T cells from blood. This TCR came from a man aged 30-40 years in good health. The DNA is as follows: TGTGCCAGCAGCTTTCTAACAGCCAAAAACATTCAGTACCTC. It codes for CASSFLTAKNIQYL.